The subject of this entry is one TCR beta chain. This sample is part of a study of blood T cell repertoires in COVID-19. Sequencing used immunoSEQ multiplex PCR; TCRdb keeps in-frame clones, though not all of them. This sample carries about 180,000 clones, roughly 87% of them seen once, and the ten largest clones take around 1.2%. The CDR3 consists of 13 residues. Per the germline V gene, CDR1 is SGHTA and CDR2 is FQGTGA. The V and J ends lost 4 bases and 7 bases, in that order; junction bases with no gene match: 3. The clonotype comes from a human donor with acute COVID-19. The donor label of this sample is uncertain. The specimen sequenced was PBMCs or T cells enriched from blood (not recorded which). V and J are TRBV7-3 and TRBJ2-7; 11 bases align to TRBD1. The CDR3 sequence: CASSWTGGKEQYF. In DNA, the CDR3 is TGTGCCAGCAGCTGGACAGGGGGCAAGGAGCAGTACTTC. Based on the CDR3 plus reference TRBV7-3 and TRBJ2-7, the full variable domain is GAGVSQTPSNKVTEKGKYVELRCDPISGHTALYWYRQSLGQGPEFLIYFQGTGAADDSGLPNDRFFAVRPEGSVSTLKIQRTERGDSAVYLCASSWTGGKEQYFGPGTRLTVT.